This entry concerns a single TCR beta chain. Its antigen is still unknown. The PCR was carried out with 60 Vbeta primers and 13 Jbeta primers. The table came from immunoSEQ multiplex PCR; TCRdb's copy has only in-frame clones and leaves some out. The table includes about 100,000 clones, about 80% detected once. This sample was taken from a study of cytomegalovirus exposure and HLA in healthy donors. Study results and limitations: An analysis that was carried out later associated 16,000 or so TCR beta sequences with HLA alleles at 0.05 false discovery rate.

J was trimmed by 4 bases and V by 5 bases; bases with no gene match: 6. This CDR3 is built from 15 residues. Per germline, CDR1 MNHEY and CDR2 SMNVEV (reference sequence). This clonotype originated in a man aged 30-40 years in good health and CMV-seronegative. What was sequenced was PBMCs. The rearrangement joins TRBV27 to TRBJ2-5, with 11 bases lining up with TRBD2. CDR3 nucleotide sequence: TGTGCCAGCAGTCTGCGACTAGCGGGGTCAGAGACCCAGTACTTC. Its protein product is CASSLRLAGSETQYF.